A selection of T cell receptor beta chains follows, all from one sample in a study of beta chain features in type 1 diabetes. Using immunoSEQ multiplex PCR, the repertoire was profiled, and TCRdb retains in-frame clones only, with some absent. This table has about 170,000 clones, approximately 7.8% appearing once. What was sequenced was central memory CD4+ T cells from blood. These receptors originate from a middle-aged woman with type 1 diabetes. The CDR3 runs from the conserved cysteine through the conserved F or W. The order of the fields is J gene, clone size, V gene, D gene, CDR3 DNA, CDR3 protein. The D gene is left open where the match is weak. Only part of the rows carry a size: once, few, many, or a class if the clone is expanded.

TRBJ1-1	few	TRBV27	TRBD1	TGTGCCAGCAGTTCGAGGACAGGGGGGAAGACTGAAGCTTTCTTT	CASSSRTGGKTEAFF
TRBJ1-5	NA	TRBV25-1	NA	TGTGCCAGCAGTACCTGGACAGTTAATCAGCCCCAGCATTTT	CASSTWTVNQPQHF
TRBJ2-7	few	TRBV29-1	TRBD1	TGCAGCGTTGCCGGCGCGACAGGGAAGTACGAGCAGTACTTC	CSVAGATGKYEQYF
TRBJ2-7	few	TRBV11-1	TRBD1	TGTGCCAGCAGCTCACCGGGACAGGGGATTTACGAGCAGTACTTC	CASSSPGQGIYEQYF
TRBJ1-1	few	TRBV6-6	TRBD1	TGTGCCATCACCGGGGGGACAGGACCATCTGAAGCTTTCTTT	CAITGGTGPSEAFF
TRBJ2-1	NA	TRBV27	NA	TGTGCCAGCAGTGGGCCGACGGATGAGCAGTTCTTC	CASSGPTDEQFF
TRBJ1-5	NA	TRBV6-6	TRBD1	TGTGCCAGCAGTTCCGGACAGGCCAATCAGCCCCAGCATTTT	CASSSGQANQPQHF
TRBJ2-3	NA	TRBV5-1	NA	TGCGCCAGCAGCCCCGGGGGATTTCCGCCCACAGATACGCAGTATTTT	CASSPGGFPPTDTQYF
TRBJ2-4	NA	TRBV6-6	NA	TGTGCCAGCAGTTACGAGGGCGGACCACTAAACATTCAGTACTTC	CASSYEGGPLNIQYF
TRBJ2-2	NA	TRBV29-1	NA	TGCAGCGCCCTACAGGGGAACACCGGGGAGCTGTTTTTT	CSALQGNTGELFF
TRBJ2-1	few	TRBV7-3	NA	TGTGCCAGCAGCTTAAACAGTCAAATTCACAATGAGCAGTTCTTC	CASSLNSQIHNEQFF
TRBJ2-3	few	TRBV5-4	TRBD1	TGTGCCAGCAGCTTGGACGGACAGGCAGATACGCAGTATTTT	CASSLDGQADTQYF
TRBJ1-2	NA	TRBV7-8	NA	TGTGCCAGCAGCCCACGACAGGATCGGCATGGCTACACCTTC	CASSPRQDRHGYTF
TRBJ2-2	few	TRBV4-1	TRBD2	TGCGCCAGCAGCCCCCGGACTAGCGGGGGAAACACCGGGGAGCTGTTTTTT	CASSPRTSGGNTGELFF
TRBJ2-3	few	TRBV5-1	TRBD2	TGCGCCAGCAGCCCGTCTAGCGGTCCCACAGATACGCAGTATTTT	CASSPSSGPTDTQYF
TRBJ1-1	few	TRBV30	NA	TGTGCCTGGAGTACGGACATTCTCGACACTGAAGCTTTCTTT	CAWSTDILDTEAFF
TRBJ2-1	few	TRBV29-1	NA	TGCAGCGCCGGAGACAGGTCGAGCTCCTACAATGAGCAGTTCTTC	CSAGDRSSSYNEQFF
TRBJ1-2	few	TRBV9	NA	TGTGCCAGCAGCGGACCTTCCGGGACATACTACGGCTACACCTTC	CASSGPSGTYYGYTF
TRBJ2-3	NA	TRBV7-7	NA	TGTGCTAGCAGCTTATCACAGGTGGGAGATACGCAGTATTTT	CASSLSQVGDTQYF
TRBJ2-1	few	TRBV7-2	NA	TGTGCCAGCAGCTCCCCGGGCAATGAGCAGTTCTTC	CASSSPGNEQFF
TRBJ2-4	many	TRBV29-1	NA	TGCAGCGTTGAAGACCGCCGAAGGGAGAACATTCAGTACTTC	CSVEDRRRENIQYF
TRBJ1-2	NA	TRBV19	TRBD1	TGTGCCAGTACCCCGGACAGGGGGCGCGGGGGCTACACCTTC	CASTPDRGRGGYTF
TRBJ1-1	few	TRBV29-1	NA	TGCAGCGTTAAGGACAGCCCAAACACTGAAGCTTTCTTT	CSVKDSPNTEAFF
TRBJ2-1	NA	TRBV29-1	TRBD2	TGCAGCGTTGAAGGTCCTCGGACTAGCGGAAGCTCCTACAATGAGCAGTTCTTC	CSVEGPRTSGSSYNEQFF
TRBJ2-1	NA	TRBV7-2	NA	TGTGCCAGCAGCTTACCTTTCGACAATGAGCAGTTCTTC	CASSLPFDNEQFF
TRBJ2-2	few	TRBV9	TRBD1	TGTGCCAGCAGCGCTGGGGGACAGGGGGAACTGAGGTCCGGGGAGCTGTTTTTT	CASSAGGQGELRSGELFF
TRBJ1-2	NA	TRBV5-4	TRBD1	TGTGCCAGCAGCTCCCGACAGGGGTTCTATGGCTACACCTTC	CASSSRQGFYGYTF
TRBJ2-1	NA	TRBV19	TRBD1	TGTGCCAGTACAGAATACGGGACAGTTGGGGATGAGCAGTTCTTC	CASTEYGTVGDEQFF
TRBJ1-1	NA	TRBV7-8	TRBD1	TGTGCCAGCAGACCGGGAAACAGGGGACGATTGAACACTGAAGCTTTCTTT	CASRPGNRGRLNTEAFF
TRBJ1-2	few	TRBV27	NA	TGTGCCACACAGAGTAACTATGGCTACACCTTC	CATQSNYGYTF
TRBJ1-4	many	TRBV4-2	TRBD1	TGTGCCAGCAGCCAAGGGAGACAGGGGATCTTAGAAAAACTGTTTTTT	CASSQGRQGILEKLFF
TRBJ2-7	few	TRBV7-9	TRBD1	TGTGCCAGCAGCAGGGACAGTATCGGCGAGCAGTACTTC	CASSRDSIGEQYF
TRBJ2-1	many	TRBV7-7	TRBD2	TGTGCCAGCAGCTCGGGACTAGCGGGGCACAATGAGCAGTTCTTC	CASSSGLAGHNEQFF
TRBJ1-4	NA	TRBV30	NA	TGTGCCTGCCTTTCTCGGGGGTTAAATGAAAAACTGTTTTTT	CACLSRGLNEKLFF
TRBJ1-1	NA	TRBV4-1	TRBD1	TGCGCCAGCAGCCCCGCGGACAGGGGGAACACTGAAGCTTTCTTT	CASSPADRGNTEAFF
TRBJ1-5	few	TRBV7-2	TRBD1	TGTGCCAGCAGTCGCAGGGGGCAGGGCGGAAATCAGCCCCAGCATTTT	CASSRRGQGGNQPQHF
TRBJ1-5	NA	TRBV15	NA	TGTGCCACCAGCAGAGTTGGGCCTGATCAGCCCCAGCATTTT	CATSRVGPDQPQHF
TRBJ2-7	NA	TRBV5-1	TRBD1	TGCGCCAGCTCCTCTACAGGGGGCGGCTACGAGCAGTACTTC	CASSSTGGGYEQYF
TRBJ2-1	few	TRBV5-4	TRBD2	TGTGCCAGCAGCACCCGGACTAGCGGGGGGGGGAGTGAGCAGTTCTTC	CASSTRTSGGGSEQFF
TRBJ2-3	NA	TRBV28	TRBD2	TGTGCCAGCGTTAGGTCCGGGGGGGAGACCGAGGGAGATACGCAGTATTTT	CASVRSGGETEGDTQYF
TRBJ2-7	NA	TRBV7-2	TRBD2	TGTGCCAGCAGCTTAACCCCGACTAGCGGGAGGTACGAGCAGTACTTC	CASSLTPTSGRYEQYF
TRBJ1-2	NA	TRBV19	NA	TGTGCCAGTAGTACCTACCATACCGGGAGCTATGGCTACACCTTC	CASSTYHTGSYGYTF
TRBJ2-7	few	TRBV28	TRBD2	TGTGCCAGCAATCCGACTAGCGAATCCTACGAGCAGTACTTC	CASNPTSESYEQYF
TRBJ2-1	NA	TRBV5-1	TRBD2	TGCGCCAGCAGCTCCCTAGCGGGGGCCTACAATGAGCAGTTCTTC	CASSSLAGAYNEQFF